This T cell receptor delta chain came from a study of gamma-delta T cells after stem cell transplantation (dated by TCRdb to the mid-2010s). Unmatched junction bases come to 16, with V trimmed by 0 bases and J by 0 bases. CDR1 is given as GEAIGNYY and CDR2 as EKD, both from the germline V gene. Spanning cysteine to phenylalanine, the CDR3 consists of 21 amino acids. Of all the DNA, just the CDR3 is kept, 63 bases in frame from base 1. Libraries came from RT-PCR. TCRdb names Illumina MiSeq as the instrument used. Clonotypes were called again by TCRdb from the public reads via CATT, and duplicate nucleotide sequences were then merged into one entry. The sample table records around 2,000 delta-chain clones; over 25% of these occur just once. The top ten clones comprise roughly 35% of the sample. With regard to this clone: Its target antigen remains unknown. The record has no base qualities; no much larger clone is one base away.

Sequenced: gamma-delta T cells. The sequence derives from a human donor. It is not recorded whose cells these are; they may come from a transplant donor. The chain employs TRDV2 and TRDJ1; the central 12 bases match TRDD3. The DNA sequence follows: TGTGCCTGTGACACCGTGCCTGGGGGATACGTGGGAGGACTCTACACCGATAAACTCATCTTT. It is translated as CACDTVPGGYVGGLYTDKLIF.